A single sample is the source of the 3 T cell receptor beta chains below, sequenced in a study of CD8 T cells in Susac syndrome. It was with random hexamers that roughly 0.45 to 1 ug RNA was reverse transcribed. TCRdb reprocessed the immunoSEQ multiplex PCR reads via MiXCR and lists one record per CDR3 protein. Of about 130,000 distinct CDR3 sequences listed, around 91% were seen once; the top ten hold approximately 0.24%. Sequencing used CD8+ T cells from PBMCs. The receptors shown here come from a human donor with multiple sclerosis.

The V and J genes are TRBV19 and TRBJ2-1; TRBD2 matches at 9 bases. J lost 7 bases, V lost 4 bases, and 5 bases had no gene match. Germline-derived CDR1 and CDR2 are LNHDA and SQIVND (reference sequence). This CDR3 spans 14 amino acids. DNA of the CDR3: TGTGCCAGTAGTACCAGCGGGAGGACGAATGAGCAGTTCTTC. Protein sequence: CASSTSGRTNEQFF.

The V call is TRBV25-1, the J call TRBJ2-7, with 10 bases aligning to TRBD2. J lost 3 bases, V lost 6 bases, and 5 bases had no gene match. The CDR3 covers 14 residues. Germline V gene sequence: CDR1 MGHDK, CDR2 SYGVNS. The CDR3 DNA sequence: TGTGCCAGCAGAGAGACTAGCGGGTTCTACGAGCAGTACTTC. Residues: CASRETSGFYEQYF.

This chain connects TRBV27 to TRBJ2-7; TRBD2 is a possible D gene (6 bases). This CDR3 has 15 residues. Deletions cut 4 bases from V and 6 bases from J, with 19 bases between. Germline-derived CDR1 and CDR2 are MNHEY and SMNVEV (reference sequence). The CDR3 DNA reads as TGTGCCAGCAGTTCCCCTCACGGGCGGGACCGCGAGCAGTACTTC. This codes for CASSSPHGRDREQYF.